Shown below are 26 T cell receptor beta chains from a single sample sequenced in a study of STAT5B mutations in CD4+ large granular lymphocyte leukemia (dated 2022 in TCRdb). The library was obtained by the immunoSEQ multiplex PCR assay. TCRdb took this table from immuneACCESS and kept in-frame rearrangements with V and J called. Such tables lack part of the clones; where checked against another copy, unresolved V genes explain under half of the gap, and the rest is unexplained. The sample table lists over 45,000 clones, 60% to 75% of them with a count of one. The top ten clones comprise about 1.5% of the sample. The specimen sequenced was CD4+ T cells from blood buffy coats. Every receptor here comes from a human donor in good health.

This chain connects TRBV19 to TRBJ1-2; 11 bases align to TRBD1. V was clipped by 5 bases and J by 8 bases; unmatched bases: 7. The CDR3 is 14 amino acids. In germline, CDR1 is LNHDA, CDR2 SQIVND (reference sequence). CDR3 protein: CASSDPGQGVGYTF. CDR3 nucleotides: TGTGCCAGTAGTGATCCGGGACAGGGGGTCGGCTACACCTTC.

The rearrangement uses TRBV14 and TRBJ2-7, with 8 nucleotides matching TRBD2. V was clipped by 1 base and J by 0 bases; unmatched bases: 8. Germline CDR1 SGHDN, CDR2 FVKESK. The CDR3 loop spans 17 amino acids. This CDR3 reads CASSQGPAGGTSYEQYV. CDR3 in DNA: TGTGCCAGCAGCCAAGGTCCGGCGGGGGGCACCTCCTACGAGCAGTACGTC.

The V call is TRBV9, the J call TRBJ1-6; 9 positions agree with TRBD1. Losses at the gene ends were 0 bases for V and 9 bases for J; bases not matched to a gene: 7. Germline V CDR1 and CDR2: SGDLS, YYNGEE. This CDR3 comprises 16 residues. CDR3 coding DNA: TGTGCCAGCAGCGTAGGTGGACAGGGGACGATTTCACCCCTCCACTTT. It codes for CASSVGGQGTISPLHF.

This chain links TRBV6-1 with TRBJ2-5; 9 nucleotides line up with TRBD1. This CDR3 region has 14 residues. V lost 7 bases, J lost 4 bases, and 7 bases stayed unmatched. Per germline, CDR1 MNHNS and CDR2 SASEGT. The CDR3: CASNPQGARETQYF. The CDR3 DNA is TGTGCCAGCAACCCACAGGGGGCCAGAGAGACCCAGTACTTC.

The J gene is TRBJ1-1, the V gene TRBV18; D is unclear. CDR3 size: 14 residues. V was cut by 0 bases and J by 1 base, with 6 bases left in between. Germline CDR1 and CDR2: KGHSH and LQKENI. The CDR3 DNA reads TGTGCCAGCTCACCACCGTCGCAGAACACTGAAGCTTTCTTT. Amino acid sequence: CASSPPSQNTEAFF. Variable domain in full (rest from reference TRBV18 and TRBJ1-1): NAGVMQNPRHLVRRRGQEARLRCSPMKGHSHVYWYRQLPEEGLKFMVYLQKENIIDESGMPKERFSAEFPKEGPSILRIQQVVRGDSAAYFCASSPPSQNTEAFFGQGTRLTVV.

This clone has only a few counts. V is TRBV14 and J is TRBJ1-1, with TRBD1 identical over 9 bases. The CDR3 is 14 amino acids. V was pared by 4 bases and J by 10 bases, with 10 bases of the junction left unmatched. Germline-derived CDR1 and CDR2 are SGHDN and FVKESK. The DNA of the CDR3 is TGTGCCAGCAGCCCTACCGGGACAGGGAGGAGAGCTTTCTTT. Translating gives CASSPTGTGRRAFF.

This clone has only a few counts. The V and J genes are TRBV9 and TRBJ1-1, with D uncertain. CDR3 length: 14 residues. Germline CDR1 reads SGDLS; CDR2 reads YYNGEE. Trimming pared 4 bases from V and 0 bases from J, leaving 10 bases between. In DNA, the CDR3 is TGTGCCAGCAGCAGAACCGAGTTGAACACTGAAGCTTTCTTT. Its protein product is CASSRTELNTEAFF.

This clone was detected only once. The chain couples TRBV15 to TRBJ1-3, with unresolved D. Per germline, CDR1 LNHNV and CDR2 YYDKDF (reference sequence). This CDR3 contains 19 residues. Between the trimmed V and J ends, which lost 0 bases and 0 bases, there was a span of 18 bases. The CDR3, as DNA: TGTGCCACCAGCAGAGATCCACGGGGAGGTAGAAGCTCTGGAAACACCATATATTTT. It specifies CATSRDPRGGRSSGNTIYF.

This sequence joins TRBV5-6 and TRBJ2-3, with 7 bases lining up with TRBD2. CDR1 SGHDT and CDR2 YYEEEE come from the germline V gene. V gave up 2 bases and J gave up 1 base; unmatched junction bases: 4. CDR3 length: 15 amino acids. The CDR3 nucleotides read TGTGCCAGCAGCTTTCGAACTAGCGGCACAGATACGCAGTATTTT. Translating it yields CASSFRTSGTDTQYF.

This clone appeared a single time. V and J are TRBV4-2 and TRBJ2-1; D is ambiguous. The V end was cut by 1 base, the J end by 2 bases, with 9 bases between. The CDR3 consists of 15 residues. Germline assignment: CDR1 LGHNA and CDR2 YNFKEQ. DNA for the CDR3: TGTGCCAGCAGCCAAGGGAGCCAGCCCTACAATGAGCAGTTCTTC. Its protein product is CASSQGSQPYNEQFF.

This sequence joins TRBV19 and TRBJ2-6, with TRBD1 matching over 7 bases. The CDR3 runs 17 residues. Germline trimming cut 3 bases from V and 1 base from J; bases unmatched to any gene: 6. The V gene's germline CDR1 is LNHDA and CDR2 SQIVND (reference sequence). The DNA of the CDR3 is TGTGCCAGTAGTATTCAGGGGGTTGGATCTGGGGCCAACGTCCTGACTTTC. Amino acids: CASSIQGVGSGANVLTF.

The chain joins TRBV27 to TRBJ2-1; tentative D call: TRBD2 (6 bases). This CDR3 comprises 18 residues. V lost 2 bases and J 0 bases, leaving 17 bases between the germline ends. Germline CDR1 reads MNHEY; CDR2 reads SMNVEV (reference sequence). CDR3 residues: CASSLDRGGASSYNEQFF. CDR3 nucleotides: TGTGCCAGCAGTTTAGATAGGGGCGGGGCAAGCTCCTACAATGAGCAGTTCTTC.

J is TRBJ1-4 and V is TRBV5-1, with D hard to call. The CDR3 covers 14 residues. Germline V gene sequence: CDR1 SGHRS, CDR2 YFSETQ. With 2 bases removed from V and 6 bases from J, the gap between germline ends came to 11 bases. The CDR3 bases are TGCGCCAGCAGCTTAGGCCCCGAGCATGAAAAACTGTTTTTT. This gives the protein CASSLGPEHEKLFF.

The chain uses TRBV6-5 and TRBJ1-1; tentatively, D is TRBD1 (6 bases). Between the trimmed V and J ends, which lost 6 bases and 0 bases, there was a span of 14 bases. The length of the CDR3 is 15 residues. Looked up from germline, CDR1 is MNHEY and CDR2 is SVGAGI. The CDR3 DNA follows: TGTGCCAGCAGCTCCAGGGGTGTCATGAACACTGAAGCTTTCTTT. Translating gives CASSSRGVMNTEAFF.

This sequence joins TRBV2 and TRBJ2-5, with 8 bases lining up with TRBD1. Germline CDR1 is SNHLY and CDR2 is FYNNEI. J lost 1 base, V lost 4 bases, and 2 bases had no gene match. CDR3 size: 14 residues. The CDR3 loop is CASSGQGSQETQYF. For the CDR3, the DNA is TGTGCCAGCAGTGGACAGGGGTCCCAAGAGACCCAGTACTTC.

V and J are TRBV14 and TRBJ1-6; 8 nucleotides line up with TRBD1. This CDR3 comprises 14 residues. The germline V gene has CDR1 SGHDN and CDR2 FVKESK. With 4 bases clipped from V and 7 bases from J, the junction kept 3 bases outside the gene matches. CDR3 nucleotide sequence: TGTGCCAGCAGCCGACAGGGGTCGAATTCACCCCTCCACTTT. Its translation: CASSRQGSNSPLHF. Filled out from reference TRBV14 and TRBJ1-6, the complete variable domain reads EAGVTQFPSHSVIEKGQTVTLRCDPISGHDNLYWYRRVMGKEIKFLLHFVKESKQDESGMPNNRFLAERTGGTYSTLKVQPAELEDSGVYFCASSRQGSNSPLHFGNGTRLTVT.

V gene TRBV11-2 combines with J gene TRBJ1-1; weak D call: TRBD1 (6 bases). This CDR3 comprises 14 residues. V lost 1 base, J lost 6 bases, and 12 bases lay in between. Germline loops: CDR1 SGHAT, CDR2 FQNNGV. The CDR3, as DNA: TGTGCCAGCAGCTTAGTATCGGGGGCCGCTGAAGCTTTCTTT. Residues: CASSLVSGAAEAFF.

CDR3 loop: CASSPSAQETQYF. The CDR3 coding sequence is TGTGCCAGCAGCCCCTCGGCACAAGAGACCCAGTACTTC. The chain employs TRBV7-9 and TRBJ2-5; no clear D gene. Germline CDR1 reads SEHNR; CDR2 reads FQNEAQ (reference sequence). The V end lost 5 bases, the J end lost 2 bases, and 9 bases lay between the germline ends. This CDR3 is 13 amino acids long.

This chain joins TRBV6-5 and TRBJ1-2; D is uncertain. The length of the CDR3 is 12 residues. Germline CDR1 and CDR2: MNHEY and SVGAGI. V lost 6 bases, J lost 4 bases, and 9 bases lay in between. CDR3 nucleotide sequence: TGTGCCAGCAGGGCTCAAGGCTATGGCTACACCTTC. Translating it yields CASRAQGYGYTF.

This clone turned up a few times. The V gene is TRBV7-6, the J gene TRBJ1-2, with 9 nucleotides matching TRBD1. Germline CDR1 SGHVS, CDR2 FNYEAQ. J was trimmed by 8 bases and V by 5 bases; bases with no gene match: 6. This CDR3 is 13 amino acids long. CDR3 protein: CASSPTGGEGYTF. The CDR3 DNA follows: TGTGCCAGCAGCCCGACAGGGGGTGAGGGCTACACCTTC. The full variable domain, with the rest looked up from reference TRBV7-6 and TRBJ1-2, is GAGVSQSPRYKVTKRGQDVALRCDPISGHVSLYWYRQALGQGPEFLTYFNYEAQQDKSGLPNDRFSAERPEGSISTLTIQRTEQRDSAMYRCASSPTGGEGYTFGSGTRLTVV.

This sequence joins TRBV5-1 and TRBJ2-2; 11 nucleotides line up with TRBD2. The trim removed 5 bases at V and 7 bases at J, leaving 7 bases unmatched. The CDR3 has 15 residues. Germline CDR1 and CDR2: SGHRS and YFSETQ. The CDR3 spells CASRISGGAGGELFF. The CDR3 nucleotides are TGCGCCAGCAGAATTAGCGGGGGGGCCGGCGGGGAGCTGTTTTTT.

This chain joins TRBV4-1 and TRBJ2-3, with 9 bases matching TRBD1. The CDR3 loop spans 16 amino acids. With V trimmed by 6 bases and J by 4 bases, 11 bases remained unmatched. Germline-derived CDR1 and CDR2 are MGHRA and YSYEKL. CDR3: CASSRGTGPVADTQYF. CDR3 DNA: TGCGCCAGCAGTCGAGGGACAGGGCCGGTTGCAGATACGCAGTATTTT.

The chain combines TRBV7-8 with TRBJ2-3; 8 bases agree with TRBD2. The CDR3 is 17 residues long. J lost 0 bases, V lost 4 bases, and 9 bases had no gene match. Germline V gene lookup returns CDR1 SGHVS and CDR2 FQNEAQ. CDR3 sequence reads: CASSSQLSGGSTDTQYF. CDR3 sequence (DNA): TGTGCCAGCAGCTCCCAGCTCAGCGGGGGTAGCACAGATACGCAGTATTTT.

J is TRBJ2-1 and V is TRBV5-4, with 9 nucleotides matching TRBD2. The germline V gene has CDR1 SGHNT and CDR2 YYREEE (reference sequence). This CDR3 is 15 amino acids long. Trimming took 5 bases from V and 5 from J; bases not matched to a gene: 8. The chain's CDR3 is CASRTSGGLHNEQFF. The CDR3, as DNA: TGTGCCAGCAGGACGAGCGGGGGGCTCCACAATGAGCAGTTCTTC.

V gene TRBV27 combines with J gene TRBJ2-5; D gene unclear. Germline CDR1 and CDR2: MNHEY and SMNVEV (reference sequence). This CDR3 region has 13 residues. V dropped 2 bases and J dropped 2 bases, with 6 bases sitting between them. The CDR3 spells CASSLIYQETQYF. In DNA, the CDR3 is TGTGCCAGCAGTTTAATTTATCAAGAGACCCAGTACTTC.

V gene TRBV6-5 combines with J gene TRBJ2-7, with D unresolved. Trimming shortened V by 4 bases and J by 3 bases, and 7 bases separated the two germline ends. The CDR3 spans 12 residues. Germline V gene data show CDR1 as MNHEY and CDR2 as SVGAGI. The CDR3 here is CASSCTIYEQYV. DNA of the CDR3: TGTGCCAGCAGTTGCACAATCTACGAGCAGTACGTC.